This T cell receptor (beta chain) stems from a study of blood T cell repertoires in COVID-19 (dated by TCRdb to between 2020 and 2021). Broadly, across the study: Samples from collaborators originated in the United States, Italy and Spain and spanned both the acute and convalescent phases of COVID-19. The prospective study material was composed of cDNA or gDNA derived from T cells, B-cell-depleted T cells, or PBMCs. The repertoires were made available in a free public database intended to serve as a resource for research on the immune response to SARS-CoV-2. The samples were drawn from the first 160 participants of the ongoing ImmuneRACE study and from under 1,500 subjects provided by 6 global collaborators. Nearly every sample came with metadata listing a de-identified subject ID, COVID-19 status, age in years and sex. Where HLA class I and class II types were available, the types were taken from metadata supplied by the sample provider, not from assay-based typing. Subjects who had been exposed to COVID-19, were actively infected with it, or had recovered from it provided the deeply sampled blood TCRbeta repertoires that made up the dataset.

TCRbeta CDR3 regions were amplified from genomic DNA by means of the immunoSEQ Assay, a bias-controlled multiplex PCR. Processing in the source paper ran as follows. Nucleated cell counts per sample were estimated from amplification of reference gene primers within the assay. Sequence reads were collapsed and filtered to measure the absolute abundance of every unique TCRbeta CDR3 rearrangement. Productive Simpson clonality was computed per sample as the square root of Simpson's diversity index over productive rearrangements. TCRdb re-hosts the immuneACCESS table, in-frame sequences only. Its copies lack some clones; in the studies checked, an unresolved V gene accounts for under half of them, and the cause for the rest is not known. V, J and clone size are those of that table, while D and trimming were read from the DNA. The sample yields about 270,000 clones; roughly nine tenths were counted once. The ten largest clonotypes hold approximately 12% of the sample.

Worth noting for this clone: Its antigen is unknown. The sample holds no much larger clone one base away, and base qualities are not on file.

V is pared back by 3 bases and J by 0 bases, with 21 bases lying between the germline termini. According to the germline V gene, CDR1 reads LGHNA and CDR2 reads YNFKEQ. The cysteine opens and the phenylalanine closes a CDR3 of 18 amino acids. The read is trimmed to its CDR3 DNA, 54 bases read in frame from base 1. One collaborating source in Seattle enrolled patients during active infection and followed them longitudinally through the course of disease. Collaborating institutions collected whole blood in K2EDTA tubes following their own protocols. For TCRbeta analysis, collaborators shipped samples in one of three forms: frozen whole blood, isolated PBMCs, or DNA extracted from either of those sample types. Summary of the overall study and its limitations: The quantity of clinical and demographic metadata differed by source and by participant and was supplied without curation.

In this chain, TRBV4-2 is recombined with TRBJ2-7; TRBD1 is a weak D gene call, 6 bases matching. Sequenced: peripheral blood. The source of this sequence is a woman under 40 with COVID-19, enrolled during active disease. The CDR3: CASSQVPTGHFASYEQYF. The base sequence is TGTGCCAGCAGCCAGGTACCAACGGGACACTTTGCCTCCTACGAGCAGTACTTC.